The sequence of this T cell receptor (beta chain) was determined in a study of T cell repertoires in cytomegalovirus infection. Study at large: It can be stated that public TCR beta signatures indicated CMV infection as well as a matching HLA type. Study-wide results and caveats: The cumulative frequency of public TCR beta families identified carriers of CMV plus the relevant HLA. The study found HLA-C-restricted CMV-specific TCR beta clonotypes dominating the ex vivo response.

Germline CDR1 MDHEN, CDR2 SYDVKM. CDR3 length equals 15 residues. The V gene lost 6 bases and the J gene lost 2 bases, with 17 bases spanning the gap. With regard to this clonotype: Its antigen is unidentified.

MiXCR, applied by TCRdb to the reads, yields one record per CDR3 protein. The sample lists about 230,000 distinct CDR3 sequences, over 20% occurring once. This rearrangement joins TRBV28 to TRBJ2-7; D is possibly TRBD1 or TRBD2 (5 bases each). Sequenced: CD8+ T cells from PBMCs. The TCR comes from a human donor in good health (CMV status not recorded). Some clones in this sample may be carry-over from other donors' samples. The CDR3 DNA sequence: TGTGCCAGCAGCCCACTGGTGGGACCCCCCTACGAGCAGTACTTC. This gives the protein CASSPLVGPPYEQYF.